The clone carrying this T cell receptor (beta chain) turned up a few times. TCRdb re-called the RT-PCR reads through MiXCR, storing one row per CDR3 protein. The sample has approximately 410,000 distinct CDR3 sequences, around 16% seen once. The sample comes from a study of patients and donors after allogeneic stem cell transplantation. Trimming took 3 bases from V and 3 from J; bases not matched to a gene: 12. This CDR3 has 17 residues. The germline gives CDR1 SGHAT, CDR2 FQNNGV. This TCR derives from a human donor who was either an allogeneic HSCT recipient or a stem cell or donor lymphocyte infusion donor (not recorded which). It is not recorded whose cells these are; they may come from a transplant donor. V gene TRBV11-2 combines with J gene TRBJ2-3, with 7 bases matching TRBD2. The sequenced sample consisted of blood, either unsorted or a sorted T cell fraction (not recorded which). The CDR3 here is CASSFNFEGGPTDTQYF. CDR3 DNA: TGTGCCAGCAGCTTTAACTTCGAGGGAGGGCCGACAGATACGCAGTATTTT.